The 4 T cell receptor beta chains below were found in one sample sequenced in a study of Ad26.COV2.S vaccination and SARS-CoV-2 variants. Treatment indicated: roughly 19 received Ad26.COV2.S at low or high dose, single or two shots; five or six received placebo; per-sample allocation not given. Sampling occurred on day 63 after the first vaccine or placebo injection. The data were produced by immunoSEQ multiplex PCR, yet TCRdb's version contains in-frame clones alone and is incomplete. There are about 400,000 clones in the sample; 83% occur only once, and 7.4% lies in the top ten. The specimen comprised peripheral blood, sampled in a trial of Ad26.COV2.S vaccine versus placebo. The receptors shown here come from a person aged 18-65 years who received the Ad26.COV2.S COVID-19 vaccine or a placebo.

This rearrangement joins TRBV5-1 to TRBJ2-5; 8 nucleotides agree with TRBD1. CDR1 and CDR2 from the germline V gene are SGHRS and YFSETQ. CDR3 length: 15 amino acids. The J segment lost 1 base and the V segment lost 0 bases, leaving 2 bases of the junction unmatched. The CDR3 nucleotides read TGCGCCAGCAGCTTGGCCCAGGGGGCCCAAGAGACCCAGTACTTC. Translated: CASSLAQGAQETQYF.

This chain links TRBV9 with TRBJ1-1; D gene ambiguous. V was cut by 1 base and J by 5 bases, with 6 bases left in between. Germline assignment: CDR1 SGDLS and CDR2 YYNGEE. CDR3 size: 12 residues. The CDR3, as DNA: TGTGCCAGCAGCGTACGGGAAACTGAAGCTTTCTTT. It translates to CASSVRETEAFF.

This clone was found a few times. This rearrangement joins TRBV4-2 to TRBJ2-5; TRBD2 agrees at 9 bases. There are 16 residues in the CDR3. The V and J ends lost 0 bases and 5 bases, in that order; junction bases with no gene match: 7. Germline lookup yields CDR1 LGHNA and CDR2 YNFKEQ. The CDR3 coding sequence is TGTGCCAGCAGCCAAGACCTAGCGGGGCCGGGGGAGACCCAGTACTTC. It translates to CASSQDLAGPGETQYF.

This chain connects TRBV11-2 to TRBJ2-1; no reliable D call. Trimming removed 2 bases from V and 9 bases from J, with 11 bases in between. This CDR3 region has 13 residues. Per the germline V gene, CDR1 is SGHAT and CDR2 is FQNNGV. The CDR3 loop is CASSLSTVPEQFF. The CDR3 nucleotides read TGTGCCAGCAGCTTATCGACTGTCCCTGAGCAGTTCTTC.